One T cell receptor beta chain is described in this entry. Its specificity is unknown. TCRdb's copy holds only in-frame clones and misses some; the assay was immunoSEQ multiplex PCR. The repertoire holds roughly 100,000 clones, with approximately 90% as singletons. The data are from a study of T cell responses to AZD1222 COVID-19 vaccine. About the study: Doses given second, at about 4 or about 12 weeks, were pooled.

The CDR3 runs 14 residues. Unmatched junction bases numbered 1, after V lost 4 bases and J lost 1 base. Germline V gene lookup returns CDR1 SGHKS and CDR2 YYEKEE (reference sequence). Overall study results and limits: Close to half of all spike-specific TCRs reportedly target regions of the variants that are unmutated. Regions 160-218 and 743-854 dominated among vaccine-associated CD4 TCRs spanning spike.

This chain links TRBV5-5 with TRBJ2-3; 9 bases match TRBD1. The source was peripheral blood, collected on day 0 of AZD1222 vaccination. The sequence was obtained from an adult in good health. The CDR3 sequence: CASSRTGGTDTQYF. CDR3 DNA sequence: TGTGCCAGCAGCAGGACAGGGGGCACAGATACGCAGTATTTT.